This section outlines one T cell receptor (beta chain) sequence together with its context. Its antigen is undetermined. With the read ending 3 residues before the CDR3 end, the germline J gene is used to fill in that end. The record originates from a study of T cells in women clearing cervical HPV infection. Study as a whole: For cases, blood was sampled a median about 150 days after lesion detection, interquartile range 90 to 200 days. Study-level findings and limits: TRBV6-7 relative abundance averaged approximately 0.11% in cases and approximately 0.15% in controls.

Clones were sequenced by immunoSEQ multiplex PCR, and TCRdb holds only the in-frame ones, with some missing. The repertoire table contains 40,000 or so clones. Germline CDR1 is SGHRS and CDR2 is YFSETQ. V was pared by 0 bases and J by 2 bases, with 11 bases between. The CDR3 loop spans 15 amino acids. This TCR was recovered from a woman aged 18-69 years with a cervical HPV16 infection that either progressed to CIN3+ or cleared (not recorded which). The sample consisted of blood buffy coat. V is TRBV5-1 and J is TRBJ1-2; maybe TRBD1 (5 bases). CDR3 bases read: TGCGCCAGCAGCTTGGATTTAGGGGCGAACTATGGC. Its protein product is CASSLDLGANYG. The full CDR3 sequence reads CASSLDLGANYGYTF.